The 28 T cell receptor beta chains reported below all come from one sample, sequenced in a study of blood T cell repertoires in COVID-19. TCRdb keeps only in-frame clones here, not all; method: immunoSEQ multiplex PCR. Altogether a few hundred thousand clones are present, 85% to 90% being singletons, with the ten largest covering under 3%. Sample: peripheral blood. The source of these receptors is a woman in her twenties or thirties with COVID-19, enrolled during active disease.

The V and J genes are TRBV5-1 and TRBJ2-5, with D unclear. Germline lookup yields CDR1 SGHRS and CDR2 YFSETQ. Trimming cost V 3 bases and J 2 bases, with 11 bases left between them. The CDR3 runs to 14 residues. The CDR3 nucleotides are TGCGCCAGCAGCTCCGCGACATCACAAGAGACCCAGTACTTC. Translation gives CASSSATSQETQYF.

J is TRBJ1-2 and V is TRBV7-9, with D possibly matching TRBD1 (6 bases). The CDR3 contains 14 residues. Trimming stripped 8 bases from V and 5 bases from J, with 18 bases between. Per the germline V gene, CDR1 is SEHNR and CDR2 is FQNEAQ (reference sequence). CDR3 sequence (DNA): TGTGCCAGCGCACCCAAAGGGGGTAGTTATGGCTACACCTTC. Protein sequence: CASAPKGGSYGYTF.

CDR3 in amino acids: CASSKTPTNTEAFF. The CDR3 DNA is TGTGCCAGCTCAAAGACACCCACGAACACTGAAGCTTTCTTT. The V and J genes are TRBV18 and TRBJ1-1; D is uncertain. This CDR3 is 14 amino acids long. Trimming removed 5 bases at V and 1 base at J, with 11 bases between. CDR1 and CDR2 (germline): KGHSH, LQKENI. The full variable domain, in which reference TRBV18 and TRBJ1-1 provide the parts outside the CDR3, is NAGVMQNPRHLVRRRGQEARLRCSPMKGHSHVYWYRQLPEEGLKFMVYLQKENIIDESGMPKERFSAEFPKEGPSILRIQQVVRGDSAAYFCASSKTPTNTEAFFGQGTRLTVV.

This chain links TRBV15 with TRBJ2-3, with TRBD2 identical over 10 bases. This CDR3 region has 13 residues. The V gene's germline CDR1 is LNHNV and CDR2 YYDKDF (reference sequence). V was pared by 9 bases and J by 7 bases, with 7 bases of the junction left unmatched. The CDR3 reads CATGLAESNTQYF. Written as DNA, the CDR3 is TGTGCCACAGGACTAGCGGAGTCGAATACGCAGTATTTT.

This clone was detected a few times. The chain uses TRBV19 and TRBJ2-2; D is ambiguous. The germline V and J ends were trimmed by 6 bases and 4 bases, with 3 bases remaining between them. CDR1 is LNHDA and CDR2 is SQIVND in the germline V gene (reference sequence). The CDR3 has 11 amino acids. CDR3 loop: CASSFTGELFF. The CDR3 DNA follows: TGTGCCAGTAGCTTCACCGGGGAGCTGTTTTTT.

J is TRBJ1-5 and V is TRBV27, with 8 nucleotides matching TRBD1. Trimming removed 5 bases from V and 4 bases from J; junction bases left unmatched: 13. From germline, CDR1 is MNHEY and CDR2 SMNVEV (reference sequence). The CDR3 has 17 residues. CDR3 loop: CASSQGLYRGENQPQHF. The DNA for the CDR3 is TGTGCCAGCAGTCAGGGACTTTACAGGGGGGAGAATCAGCCCCAGCATTTT.

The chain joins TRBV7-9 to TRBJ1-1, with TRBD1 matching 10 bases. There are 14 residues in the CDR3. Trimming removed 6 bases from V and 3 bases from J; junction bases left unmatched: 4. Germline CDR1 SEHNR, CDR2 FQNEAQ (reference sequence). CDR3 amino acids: CASSFGQGDTEAFF. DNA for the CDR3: TGTGCCAGCAGTTTTGGACAGGGGGACACTGAAGCTTTCTTT.

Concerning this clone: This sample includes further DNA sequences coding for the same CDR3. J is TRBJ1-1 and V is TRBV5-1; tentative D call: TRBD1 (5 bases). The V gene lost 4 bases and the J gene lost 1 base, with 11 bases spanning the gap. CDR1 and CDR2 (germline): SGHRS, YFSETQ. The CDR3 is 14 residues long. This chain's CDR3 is CASSPQTGNTEAFF. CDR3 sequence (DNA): TGCGCCAGCAGCCCCCAAACAGGGAACACTGAAGCTTTCTTT.

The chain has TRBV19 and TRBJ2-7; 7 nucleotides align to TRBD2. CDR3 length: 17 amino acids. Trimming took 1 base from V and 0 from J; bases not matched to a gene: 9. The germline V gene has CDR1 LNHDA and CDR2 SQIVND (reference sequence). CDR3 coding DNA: TGTGCCAGTAGTATAGCGTCCCAGCGGGAATACTCCTACGAGCAGTACTTC. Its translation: CASSIASQREYSYEQYF.

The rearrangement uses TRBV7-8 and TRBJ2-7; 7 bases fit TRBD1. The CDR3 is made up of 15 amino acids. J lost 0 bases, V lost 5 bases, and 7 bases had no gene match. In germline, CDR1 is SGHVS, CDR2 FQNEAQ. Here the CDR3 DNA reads TGTGCCAGCAGCCACTCACAGGGGAGCTCCTACGAGCAGTACTTC. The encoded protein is CASSHSQGSSYEQYF.

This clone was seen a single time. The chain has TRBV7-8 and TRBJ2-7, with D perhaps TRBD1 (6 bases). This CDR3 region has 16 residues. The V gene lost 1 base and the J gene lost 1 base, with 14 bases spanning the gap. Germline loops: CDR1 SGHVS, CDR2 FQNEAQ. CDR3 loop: CASSLGQGFASYEQYF. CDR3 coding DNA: TGTGCCAGCAGCTTAGGTCAGGGGTTTGCGTCCTACGAGCAGTACTTC.

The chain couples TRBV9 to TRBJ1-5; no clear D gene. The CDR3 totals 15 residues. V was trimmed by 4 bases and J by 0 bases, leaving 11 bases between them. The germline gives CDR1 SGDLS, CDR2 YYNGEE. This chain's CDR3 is CASSPDSHSNQPQHF. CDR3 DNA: TGTGCCAGCAGCCCGGACTCACATAGCAATCAGCCCCAGCATTTT. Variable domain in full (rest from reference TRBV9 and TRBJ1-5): DSGVTQTPKHLITATGQRVTLRCSPRSGDLSVYWYQQSLDQGLQFLIQYYNGEERAKGNILERFSAQQFPDLHSELNLSSLELGDSALYFCASSPDSHSNQPQHFGDGTRLSIL.

The CDR3 nucleotides are TGTGCCAGCAGCTTAGGTAGCGGGAACACCTACGAGCAGTACTTC. It translates to CASSLGSGNTYEQYF. The chain combines TRBV5-4 with TRBJ2-7, with 8 positions matching TRBD2. The CDR3 spans 15 residues. V lost 2 bases, J lost 2 bases, and 6 bases stayed unmatched. The germline V gene encodes CDR1 SGHNT and CDR2 YYREEE (reference sequence). Drawing the rest from reference TRBV5-4 and TRBJ2-7, the complete variable domain is ETGVTQSPTHLIKTRGQQVTLRCSSQSGHNTVSWYQQALGQGPQFIFQYYREEENGRGNFPPRFSGLQFPNYSSELNVNALELDDSALYLCASSLGSGNTYEQYFGPGTRLTVT.

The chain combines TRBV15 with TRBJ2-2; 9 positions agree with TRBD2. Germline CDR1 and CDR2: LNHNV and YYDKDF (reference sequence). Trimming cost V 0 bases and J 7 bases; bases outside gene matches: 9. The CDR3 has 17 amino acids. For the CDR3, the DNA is TGTGCCACCAGCAGAGAGGAGTGGCGGGAGGGGAGCGGGGAGCTGTTTTTT. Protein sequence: CATSREEWREGSGELFF.

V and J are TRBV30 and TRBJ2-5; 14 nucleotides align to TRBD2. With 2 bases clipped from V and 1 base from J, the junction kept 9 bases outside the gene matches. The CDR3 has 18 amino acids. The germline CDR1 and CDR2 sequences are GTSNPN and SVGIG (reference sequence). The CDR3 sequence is CAWSRTSGRPFRQETQYF. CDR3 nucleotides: TGTGCCTGGAGTAGGACTAGCGGGAGGCCCTTCCGCCAAGAGACCCAGTACTTC.

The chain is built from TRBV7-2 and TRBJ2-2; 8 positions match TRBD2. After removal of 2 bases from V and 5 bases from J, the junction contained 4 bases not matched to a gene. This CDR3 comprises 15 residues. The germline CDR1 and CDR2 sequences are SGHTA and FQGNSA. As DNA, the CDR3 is TGTGCCAGCAGCTTAACGGGAGGGGAGACCGGGGAGCTGTTTTTT. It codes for CASSLTGGETGELFF.

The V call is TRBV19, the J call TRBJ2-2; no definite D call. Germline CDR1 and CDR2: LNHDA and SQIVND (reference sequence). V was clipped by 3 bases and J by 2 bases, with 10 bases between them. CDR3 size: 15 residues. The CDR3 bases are TGTGCCAGTAGTATTATAGCTACTAACACCGGGGAGCTGTTTTTT. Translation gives CASSIIATNTGELFF.

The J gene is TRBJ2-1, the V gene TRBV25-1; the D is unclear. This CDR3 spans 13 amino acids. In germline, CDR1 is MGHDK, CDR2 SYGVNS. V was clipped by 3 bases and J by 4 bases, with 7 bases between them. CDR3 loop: CASSERQYNEQFF. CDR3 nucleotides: TGTGCCAGCAGTGAGAGGCAGTACAATGAGCAGTTCTTC.

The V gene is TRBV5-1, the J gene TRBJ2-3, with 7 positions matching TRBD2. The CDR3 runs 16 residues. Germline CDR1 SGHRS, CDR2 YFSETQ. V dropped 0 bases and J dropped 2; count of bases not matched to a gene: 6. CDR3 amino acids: CASSLALAAFTDTQYF. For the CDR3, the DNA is TGCGCCAGCAGCTTGGCGCTAGCGGCTTTCACAGATACGCAGTATTTT.

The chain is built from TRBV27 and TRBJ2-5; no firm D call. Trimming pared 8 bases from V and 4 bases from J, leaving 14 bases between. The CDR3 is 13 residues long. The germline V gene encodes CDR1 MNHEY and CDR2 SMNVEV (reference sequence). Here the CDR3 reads CASGVSRLETQYF. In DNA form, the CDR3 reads TGTGCCAGCGGTGTGAGTCGGTTAGAGACCCAGTACTTC.

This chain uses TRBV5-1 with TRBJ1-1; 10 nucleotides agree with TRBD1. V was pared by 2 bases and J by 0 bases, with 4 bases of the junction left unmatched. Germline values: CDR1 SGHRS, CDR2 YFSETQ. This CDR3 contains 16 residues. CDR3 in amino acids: CASSLTTGGMNTEAFF. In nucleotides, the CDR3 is TGCGCCAGCAGCTTAACGACAGGGGGCATGAACACTGAAGCTTTCTTT.

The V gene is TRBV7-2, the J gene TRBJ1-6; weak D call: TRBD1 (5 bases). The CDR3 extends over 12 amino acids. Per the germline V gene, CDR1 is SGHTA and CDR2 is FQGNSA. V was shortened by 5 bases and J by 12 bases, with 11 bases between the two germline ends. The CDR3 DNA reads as TGTGCCAGCAGCCATTGGGGGGGACCCCTCCACTTT. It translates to CASSHWGGPLHF.

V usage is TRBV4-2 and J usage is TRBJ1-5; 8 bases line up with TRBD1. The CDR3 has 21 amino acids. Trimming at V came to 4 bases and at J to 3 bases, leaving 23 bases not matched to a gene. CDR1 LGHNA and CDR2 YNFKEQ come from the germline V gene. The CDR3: CASSPRTRQDRVFSPNQPQHF. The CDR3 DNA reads TGTGCCAGCAGCCCCCGAACCCGACAGGACAGGGTTTTTTCCCCCAATCAGCCCCAGCATTTT.

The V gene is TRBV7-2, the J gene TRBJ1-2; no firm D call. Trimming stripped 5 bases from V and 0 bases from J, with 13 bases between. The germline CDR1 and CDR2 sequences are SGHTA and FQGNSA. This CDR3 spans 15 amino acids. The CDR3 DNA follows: TGTGCCAGCAGCACGCCACGGGTGACTAACTATGGCTACACCTTC. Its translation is CASSTPRVTNYGYTF.

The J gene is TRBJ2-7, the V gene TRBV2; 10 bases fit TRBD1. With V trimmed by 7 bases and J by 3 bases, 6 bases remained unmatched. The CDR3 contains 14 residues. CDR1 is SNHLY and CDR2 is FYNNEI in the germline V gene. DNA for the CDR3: TGTGCCAGCACCCGACAGGGGGCAGACTACGAGCAGTACTTC. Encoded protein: CASTRQGADYEQYF.

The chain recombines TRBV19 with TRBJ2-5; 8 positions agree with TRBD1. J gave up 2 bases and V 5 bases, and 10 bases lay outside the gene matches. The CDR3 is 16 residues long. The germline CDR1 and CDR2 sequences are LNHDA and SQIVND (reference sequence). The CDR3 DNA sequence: TGTGCCAGTAGTGCGGGACAGGTGGGGTTACAAGAGACCCAGTACTTC. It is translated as CASSAGQVGLQETQYF.

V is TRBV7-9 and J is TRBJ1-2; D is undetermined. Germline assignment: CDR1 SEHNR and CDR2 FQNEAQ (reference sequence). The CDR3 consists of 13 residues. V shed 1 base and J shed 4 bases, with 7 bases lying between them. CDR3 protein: CASSLGQVYGYTF. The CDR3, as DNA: TGTGCCAGCAGCTTAGGCCAGGTCTATGGCTACACCTTC.

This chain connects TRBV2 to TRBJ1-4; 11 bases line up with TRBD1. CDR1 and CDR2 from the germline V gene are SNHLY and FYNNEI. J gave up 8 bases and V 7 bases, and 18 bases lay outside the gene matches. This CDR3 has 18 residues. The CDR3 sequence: CASKGDRGGPRRMEKLFF. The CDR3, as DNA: TGTGCCAGCAAGGGGGACAGGGGGGGACCTCGTCGAATGGAAAAACTGTTTTTT.